This T cell receptor beta chain was identified in a study of blood T cells in healthy people across ages. Study-wide points: Compared with aged donors, long-lived donors showed fewer expanded clones, suggesting selection.

As concerns this clonotype: The antigen remains undetermined.

Alongside a J-beta primer mix, a sample-barcoded 5' primer served in a second PCR lasting 7 to 11 cycles. From each sample, at least 2.5 million paired-end reads containing CDR3 were obtained. One entry per CDR3 protein, called by TCRdb with MiXCR from the 5' RACE reads. The sample includes approximately 820,000 distinct CDR3 sequences, 40% to 50% of them seen just once. Every donor provided around 9.3 milliliters of peripheral blood. Sequenced input: blood. The receptor's source is a man aged 55 to 70 in good health.

CDR3 region: CASSLTAGGVTDTQYF. The CDR3, as DNA: TGTGCCAGCAGCTTAACAGCGGGGGGAGTCACAGATACGCAGTATTTT. This chain connects TRBV7-6 to TRBJ2-3; 9 nucleotides match TRBD2. V shed 2 bases and J 2 bases; nucleotides not matched to a gene: 5. The CDR3 is 16 amino acids. The germline CDR1 and CDR2 sequences are SGHVS and FNYEAQ.